The 13 T cell receptor beta chains below come from one sample, sequenced in a study of siplizumab effects on memory and regulatory T cells. These TCRs are of unknown antigen specificity. TCRdb's table, derived via immunoSEQ multiplex PCR, lists solely in-frame clones and lacks some. This sample has roughly 18,000 clones; over 45% occur once, and the top ten carry nearly 5%. Over a period of around six days at 37 degrees C, the mixed lymphocyte reaction cells were cocultured. The sequencing input was CFSE-low (dividing) CD4+ T cells sorted from an allogeneic mixed lymphocyte reaction. These receptors all stem from a human donor in good health; the cells came from an allogeneic mixed lymphocyte reaction.

The V gene is TRBV5-1, the J gene TRBJ2-3; 7 bases are a match to TRBD1. Per germline, CDR1 SGHRS and CDR2 YFSETQ. The CDR3 spans 15 residues. J gave up 0 bases and V 3 bases, and 4 bases lay outside the gene matches. The CDR3 nucleotides read TGCGCCAGCAGCTGGGACAGTTTTAGCACAGATACGCAGTATTTT. Its translation is CASSWDSFSTDTQYF.

The sample holds a few counts of this clone. The gene calls are TRBV18 and TRBJ1-1; weak D call: TRBD1 (6 bases). The germline gives CDR1 KGHSH, CDR2 LQKENI. The V and J ends lost 7 bases and 1 base respectively, with 16 bases between them. The CDR3 runs 15 residues. CDR3: CASCESPGANTEAFF. In DNA form, the CDR3 reads TGTGCCAGCTGTGAATCCCCGGGGGCGAACACTGAAGCTTTCTTT.

V and J are TRBV18 and TRBJ2-3, with TRBD1 matching over 9 bases. After removal of 3 bases from V and 5 bases from J, the junction contained 9 bases not matched to a gene. Germline-derived CDR1 and CDR2 are KGHSH and LQKENI. The CDR3 consists of 16 residues. CDR3 bases: TGTGCCAGCTCACCCCTCTTACAGGGGGCTGGAGATACGCAGTATTTT. It specifies CASSPLLQGAGDTQYF.

DNA of the CDR3: TGCGCCAGCAGCGCCTTGGGGGAGACCCAGTACTTC. Its protein is CASSALGETQYF. V gene TRBV10-2 combines with J gene TRBJ2-5; the D is unclear. The length of the CDR3 is 12 residues. CDR1 is WSHSY, CDR2 SAAADI, per germline. The ends were cut back, 6 bases at V and 5 bases at J, with 10 bases in the middle.

CDR3 bases: TGTGCCAGCAGCCGGGCTCGGGGCCCGGGGACCGGGGAGCTGTTTTTT. Translation: CASSRARGPGTGELFF. The genes are TRBV11-2 and TRBJ2-2; TRBD1 or TRBD2 may be the D gene (5 bases each). Trimming cost V 5 bases and J 5 bases, with 18 bases left between them. CDR1 is SGHAT and CDR2 is FQNNGV in the germline V gene. This CDR3 spans 16 amino acids.

This clone was picked up a small number of times. The chain is built from TRBV18 and TRBJ1-5; 7 bases fit TRBD1. Germline loops: CDR1 KGHSH, CDR2 LQKENI. The ends lost 4 bases at V and 5 bases at J; junction bases unmatched: 2. The CDR3 extends over 13 amino acids. For the CDR3, the DNA is TGTGCCAGCTCACGACAGGGCGATCAGCCCCAGCATTTT. Amino acids: CASSRQGDQPQHF.

This clone appeared a single time. This rearrangement joins TRBV7-6 to TRBJ2-3; the match to TRBD2 covers 8 bases. Germline values: CDR1 SGHVS, CDR2 FNYEAQ. The CDR3 spans 16 residues. J gave up 6 bases and V 5 bases, and 13 bases lay outside the gene matches. CDR3 sequence reads: CASSLQTSVGGDTQYF. CDR3 bases: TGTGCCAGCAGCCTCCAGACTAGCGTTGGAGGGGATACGCAGTATTTT.

CDR3 region: CASSWMGADTQYF. As DNA, the CDR3 is TGTGCCAGCAGCTGGATGGGTGCGGATACGCAGTATTTT. The chain carries TRBV5-4 and TRBJ2-3; D ambiguous. Deletions cut 3 bases from V and 6 bases from J, with 11 bases between. Germline CDR1 SGHNT, CDR2 YYREEE (reference sequence). The CDR3 runs to 13 residues.

This clone is labeled as medium-sized. The chain is built from TRBV30 and TRBJ2-1, with 8 bases lining up with TRBD2. Losses at the gene ends were 4 bases for V and 3 bases for J; bases not matched to a gene: 5. Germline CDR1 GTSNPN, CDR2 SVGIG (reference sequence). The CDR3 runs to 14 residues. CDR3 amino acids: CAWNRGGIYNEQFF. The CDR3 DNA reads as TGTGCCTGGAATCGGGGGGGGATCTACAATGAGCAGTTCTTC.

Turning to this clone: The same CDR3 also results from other DNA sequences found in this sample. This rearrangement joins TRBV10-3 to TRBJ2-3; D uncertain. Germline CDR1 reads ENHRY; CDR2 reads SYGVKD. Trimming took off 0 bases at V and 0 bases at J, with 1 base between the two ends. This CDR3 contains 13 residues. The chain's CDR3 is CAISESSTDTQYF. In DNA form, the CDR3 reads TGTGCCATCAGTGAGTCCAGCACAGATACGCAGTATTTT.

The V and J genes are TRBV6-5 and TRBJ1-2; the match to TRBD1 covers 11 bases. V lost 6 bases, J lost 2 bases, and 5 bases stayed unmatched. CDR1 and CDR2 from the germline V gene are MNHEY and SVGAGI. The length of the CDR3 is 15 residues. CDR3 DNA: TGTGCCAGCAGGGCCGGACAGGGGGCCAACTATGGCTACACCTTC. Residues: CASRAGQGANYGYTF.

The chain joins TRBV18 to TRBJ2-7; D call uncertain. V lost 4 bases to trimming and J lost 3 bases, with 4 bases between them. The CDR3 is 11 residues long. Germline V lookup: CDR1 KGHSH, CDR2 LQKENI. CDR3 in amino acids: CASSLGYEQYF. For the CDR3, the DNA is TGTGCCAGCTCACTTGGCTACGAGCAGTACTTC.

The V call is TRBV21-1, the J call TRBJ2-7; no DNA check was done on the table's D call, TRBD2. TRBV21-1 is designated a pseudogene. The CDR3 has 15 amino acids. In nucleotides, the CDR3 is TGTGCCAGCAGCAACGGGACTAACCCGTTCCACGAGCAGTACTTC. Translating gives CASSNGTNPFHEQYF.